The 22 T cell receptor beta chains reported below all come from one sample, sequenced in a study of blood T cell repertoires in COVID-19. Produced via immunoSEQ multiplex PCR; TCRdb's table is partial and in-frame only. The sample holds more than 150,000 clones, around 81% seen once. The sample taken for sequencing was peripheral blood. The receptors were gathered from a man aged 65 to 85 who had recovered from COVID-19.

The chain recombines TRBV27 with TRBJ2-7; possibly TRBD1 for D (8 bases). V was pared by 5 bases and J by 0 bases, with 17 bases between. Germline assignment: CDR1 MNHEY and CDR2 SMNVEV (reference sequence). CDR3 length: 16 residues. This CDR3 reads CASSPGQGLFSYEQYF. The CDR3, as DNA: TGTGCCAGCAGTCCCGGACAGGGACTATTCTCCTACGAGCAGTACTTC.

The chain has TRBV15 and TRBJ2-1; 7 bases are a match to TRBD2. The CDR3 sequence is 16 residues long. Trimming took 0 bases from V and 9 from J; bases not matched to a gene: 11. In germline, CDR1 is LNHNV, CDR2 YYDKDF (reference sequence). The CDR3 is CATSREPSGLMSEQFF. In nucleotides, the CDR3 is TGTGCCACCAGCAGAGAGCCTAGCGGACTGATGAGTGAGCAGTTCTTC.

The V and J genes are TRBV18 and TRBJ1-1; TRBD1 might be the D (5 bases). This CDR3 region has 16 residues. Per the germline V gene, CDR1 is KGHSH and CDR2 is LQKENI. The V end was cut by 6 bases, the J end by 0 bases, with 17 bases between. CDR3 DNA sequence: TGTGCCAGCTCCCCTGGGGCAGTCCTAATGAACACTGAAGCTTTCTTT. It translates to CASSPGAVLMNTEAFF. The full variable domain, in which reference TRBV18 and TRBJ1-1 provide the parts outside the CDR3, is NAGVMQNPRHLVRRRGQEARLRCSPMKGHSHVYWYRQLPEEGLKFMVYLQKENIIDESGMPKERFSAEFPKEGPSILRIQQVVRGDSAAYFCASSPGAVLMNTEAFFGQGTRLTVV.

The chain carries TRBV10-3 and TRBJ1-6; 7 nucleotides align to TRBD1. The J segment lost 8 bases and the V segment lost 0 bases, leaving 4 bases of the junction unmatched. The CDR3 is 15 amino acids. From germline, CDR1 is ENHRY and CDR2 SYGVKD. The CDR3 sequence: CAISESTGTYSPLHF. The CDR3 nucleotides are TGTGCCATCAGTGAGTCGACAGGGACTTATTCACCCCTCCACTTT.

V and J are TRBV11-2 and TRBJ2-6, with no clear D. V shed 4 bases and J shed 2 bases, with 12 bases lying between them. The CDR3 is 16 amino acids. Germline CDR1 is SGHAT and CDR2 is FQNNGV. CDR3 amino acids: CASSSQDQAGANVLTF. CDR3 DNA: TGTGCCAGCAGCTCTCAAGACCAGGCTGGGGCCAACGTCCTGACTTTC.

The chain is built from TRBV9 and TRBJ2-1; 9 bases agree with TRBD2. Per the germline V gene, CDR1 is SGDLS and CDR2 is YYNGEE. This CDR3 spans 16 amino acids. V lost 3 bases and J lost 8; bases outside the gene matches: 12. CDR3 bases: TGTGCCAGCAGCGCCACTAGCGGGTTGTCGGTGGATGAGCAGTTCTTC. Protein sequence: CASSATSGLSVDEQFF.

V is TRBV5-1 and J is TRBJ2-7, with D possibly matching TRBD2 (6 bases). CDR1 and CDR2 (germline): SGHRS, YFSETQ. The length of the CDR3 is 14 residues. With 2 bases removed from V and 3 bases from J, the gap between germline ends came to 12 bases. CDR3 coding DNA: TGCGCCAGCAGCTTCGGAGGGTCACGCTACGAGCAGTACTTC. Residues: CASSFGGSRYEQYF.

This chain uses TRBV30 with TRBJ2-1, with TRBD2 matching 7 bases. The CDR3 covers 14 residues. V dropped 2 bases and J dropped 8; count of bases not matched to a gene: 9. In germline, CDR1 is GTSNPN, CDR2 SVGIG (reference sequence). The CDR3 protein is CAWSSGGSRYEQFF. In nucleotides, the CDR3 is TGTGCCTGGAGTAGTGGCGGGAGTAGGTATGAGCAGTTCTTC.

The chain has TRBV19 and TRBJ2-2, with D tentatively TRBD2 (5 bases). Trimming shortened V by 5 bases and J by 2 bases, and 15 bases separated the two germline ends. CDR1 LNHDA and CDR2 SQIVND come from the germline V gene (reference sequence). CDR3 length: 16 amino acids. The CDR3 nucleotides are TGTGCCAGTAGTCAACCGGGAAAAACTAACACCGGGGAGCTGTTTTTT. Translation gives CASSQPGKTNTGELFF.

This clone has only a few counts. The chain is built from TRBV7-3 and TRBJ2-3; D might be TRBD1 (6 bases). The germline V and J ends were trimmed by 5 bases and 4 bases, with 16 bases remaining between them. Germline lookup yields CDR1 SGHTA and CDR2 FQGTGA. The CDR3 is made up of 15 amino acids. The CDR3 region has the DNA TGTGCCAGCAGCCCATACCCCGGACAGCCAGATACGCAGTATTTT. It translates to CASSPYPGQPDTQYF.

This clone was counted once. The chain joins TRBV4-1 to TRBJ2-7; weak D call: TRBD1 (5 bases). Per the germline V gene, CDR1 is MGHRA and CDR2 is YSYEKL. Between the trimmed V and J ends, which lost 1 base and 0 bases, there was a span of 13 bases. CDR3 length: 16 residues. This CDR3 is CASSQGGRQGSYEQYF. The CDR3 bases are TGCGCCAGCAGCCAAGGTGGAAGGCAGGGCTCCTACGAGCAGTACTTC.

The CDR3 protein is CASGLWREETRRYEQYF. The DNA of the CDR3 is TGTGCTAGTGGTTTGTGGCGGGAGGAAACTCGTCGATACGAGCAGTACTTC. This sequence joins TRBV12-5 and TRBJ2-7; 8 positions match TRBD2. CDR1 and CDR2 (germline): LGHNT, FRNRAP. The CDR3 runs 17 residues. V trimming: 2 bases; J trimming: 4 bases; junction bases outside the gene matches: 13.

The CDR3 DNA reads as TGTGCCAGCAGCGTAGCGCCGACAGGGGCATCCTACGAGCAGTACTTC. Amino acids: CASSVAPTGASYEQYF. The chain employs TRBV9 and TRBJ2-7, with 8 bases identical to TRBD1. Germline CDR1 is SGDLS and CDR2 is YYNGEE. There are 16 residues in the CDR3. The V and J ends lost 0 bases and 1 base, in that order; junction bases with no gene match: 6.

The table lists this clone with a count of one. The chain couples TRBV10-1 to TRBJ1-2; 9 positions match TRBD1. Germline CDR1 reads WNHNN; CDR2 reads SYGVQD (reference sequence). The CDR3 totals 12 residues. V shed 11 bases and J 4 bases; nucleotides not matched to a gene: 5. In nucleotides, the CDR3 is TGCGCCTGCCGGGACAGGGTCTATGGCTACACCTTC. Translating gives CACRDRVYGYTF.

The chain is built from TRBV7-2 and TRBJ1-2; TRBD1 matches at 10 bases. Losses at the gene ends were 5 bases for V and 4 bases for J; bases not matched to a gene: 7. In germline, CDR1 is SGHTA, CDR2 FQGNSA. This CDR3 comprises 15 residues. The CDR3 protein is CASSQTGTGVYGYTF. Here the CDR3 DNA reads TGTGCCAGCAGCCAAACCGGGACAGGGGTCTATGGCTACACCTTC.

This sequence joins TRBV18 and TRBJ2-1; perhaps TRBD2 as D (5 bases). The CDR3 consists of 14 residues. Looked up from germline, CDR1 is KGHSH and CDR2 is LQKENI. The germline V and J ends were trimmed by 3 bases and 7 bases, with 13 bases remaining between them. The chain's CDR3 is CASSPRAGENEQFF. The CDR3 DNA follows: TGTGCCAGCTCACCCCGGGCCGGGGAGAATGAGCAGTTCTTC.

The genes are TRBV7-9 and TRBJ2-7; TRBD2 matches at 8 bases. CDR3 length: 18 amino acids. J was trimmed by 0 bases and V by 6 bases; bases with no gene match: 16. Per the germline V gene, CDR1 is SEHNR and CDR2 is FQNEAQ (reference sequence). CDR3 loop: CASSFLAGAAFSSYEQYF. CDR3 in DNA: TGTGCCAGCAGTTTCCTAGCGGGCGCTGCCTTTAGCTCCTACGAGCAGTACTTC. The whole variable domain, remainder taken from reference TRBV7-9 and TRBJ2-7, is DTGVSQNPRHKITKRGQNVTFRCDPISEHNRLYWYRQTLGQGPEFLTYFQNEAQLEKSRLLSDRFSAERPKGSFSTLEIQRTEQGDSAMYLCASSFLAGAAFSSYEQYFGPGTRLTVT.

This rearrangement joins TRBV30 to TRBJ1-6, with TRBD1 as a possible D gene (5 bases). V dropped 3 bases and J dropped 7 bases, with 22 bases sitting between them. There are 17 residues in the CDR3. Germline CDR1 reads GTSNPN; CDR2 reads SVGIG (reference sequence). The CDR3 loop reads CAWSQGTDPAKNSPLHF. The CDR3 nucleotides are TGTGCCTGGAGCCAGGGTACAGATCCAGCCAAAAATTCACCCCTCCACTTT.

This rearrangement joins TRBV7-9 to TRBJ2-1; 9 positions agree with TRBD1. This CDR3 has 14 amino acids. The V gene end was trimmed by 5 bases and the J gene end by 8 bases; junction bases not matched to a gene: 7. The germline gives CDR1 SEHNR, CDR2 FQNEAQ (reference sequence). In DNA form, the CDR3 reads TGTGCCAGCAGCCACAGGACAGGGGTTGATGAGCAGTTCTTC. Its protein product is CASSHRTGVDEQFF.

The J gene is TRBJ1-4, the V gene TRBV29-1; the D gene is possibly TRBD1 (6 bases). Germline V CDR1 and CDR2: SQVTM, ANQGSEA. This CDR3 spans 14 amino acids. With 6 bases removed from V and 7 bases from J, the gap between germline ends came to 18 bases. The CDR3 region has the DNA TGCAGCGTCCTAGGGGGGGGCGCAGGTGAAAAACTGTTTTTT. It codes for CSVLGGGAGEKLFF. Full variable domain (missing parts from reference TRBV29-1 and TRBJ1-4): SAVISQKPSRDICQRGTSLTIQCQVDSQVTMMFWYRQQPGQSLTLIATANQGSEATYESGFVIDKFPISRPNLTFSTLTVSNMSPEDSSIYLCSVLGGGAGEKLFFGSGTQLSVL.

This clone appeared once. The gene calls are TRBV5-4 and TRBJ1-1, with 8 bases identical to TRBD1. This CDR3 spans 15 amino acids. The trim removed 1 base at V and 1 base at J, leaving 3 bases unmatched. Germline V gives CDR1 SGHNT, CDR2 YYREEE (reference sequence). This CDR3 is CASSLTGGSNTEAFF. DNA for the CDR3: TGTGCCAGCAGCTTGACAGGGGGATCGAACACTGAAGCTTTCTTT.

This clone was recorded only once. J is TRBJ2-5 and V is TRBV30; D possibly corresponds to TRBD1 (6 bases). Germline values: CDR1 GTSNPN, CDR2 SVGIG (reference sequence). V gave up 0 bases and J gave up 10 bases, with 9 bases separating them. The CDR3 is 11 residues long. CDR3 protein: CAWSVGASQYF. The CDR3 DNA reads as TGTGCCTGGAGTGTGGGGGCTAGCCAGTACTTC.